The 25 T cell receptor beta chains reported below all come from one sample, sequenced in a study of cytomegalovirus exposure and HLA in healthy donors. Use of 60 Vbeta and 13 Jbeta primers characterized the PCR. Clones were read by immunoSEQ multiplex PCR, and TCRdb kept only the in-frame ones, dropping some. Of under 200,000 clones in the sample, around two thirds were seen once. The sample taken for sequencing was PBMCs. The receptor source for this set is a man between 45 and 60 years old in good health and CMV-seronegative.

The sample holds a few counts of this clone. The chain recombines TRBV18 with TRBJ2-7, with TRBD1 identical over 7 bases. The germline CDR1 and CDR2 sequences are KGHSH and LQKENI. The length of the CDR3 is 14 residues. V gave up 5 bases and J gave up 3 bases; unmatched junction bases: 7. The DNA for the CDR3 is TGTGCCAGCTCATCCCGGGACAGTGGCTACGAGCAGTACTTC. Protein sequence: CASSSRDSGYEQYF.

V gene TRBV6-5 combines with J gene TRBJ1-1; D possibly corresponds to TRBD1 (6 bases). V lost 2 bases to trimming and J lost 5 bases, with 15 bases between them. Germline V CDR1 and CDR2: MNHEY, SVGAGI. There are 15 residues in the CDR3. CDR3 protein: CASSYLPGAATEAFF. As DNA, the CDR3 is TGTGCCAGCAGTTACCTTCCAGGGGCGGCGACTGAAGCTTTCTTT.

The V gene is TRBV28, the J gene TRBJ2-5; possible D gene TRBD1, 6 bases. The CDR3 runs to 12 residues. Germline V gene data show CDR1 as MDHEN and CDR2 as SYDVKM. V lost 4 bases and J lost 6, with 9 bases in between. In DNA, the CDR3 is TGTGCCAGCAGTTGGGGGCCGAAGACCCAGTACTTC. Residues: CASSWGPKTQYF.

The V call is TRBV18, the J call TRBJ1-1; D possibly corresponds to TRBD1 (6 bases). V was cut by 7 bases and J by 0 bases, with 18 bases left in between. CDR1 is KGHSH and CDR2 is LQKENI in the germline V gene. The CDR3 length is 16 residues. The CDR3, as DNA: TGTGCCAGCTGTAGCAGGGGAAATTCGGTGAACACTGAAGCTTTCTTT. Amino acids: CASCSRGNSVNTEAFF.

This clone is a singleton in its sample. This chain connects TRBV5-1 to TRBJ1-3; the D is unclear. Trimming removed 3 bases at V and 0 bases at J, with 13 bases between. The CDR3 contains 16 residues. Looked up from germline, CDR1 is SGHRS and CDR2 is YFSETQ. This CDR3 is CASSSRVSSSGNTIYF. For the CDR3, the DNA is TGCGCCAGCAGCTCGCGGGTTTCGAGCTCTGGAAACACCATATATTTT.

The rearrangement links TRBV28 to TRBJ2-3; a weak D match, TRBD2 (6 bases). There are 15 residues in the CDR3. Germline V gives CDR1 MDHEN, CDR2 SYDVKM. Trimming removed 5 bases from V and 2 bases from J, with 14 bases in between. CDR3 DNA sequence: TGTGCCAGCAGTCCCGCCGGGGGTTACACAGATACGCAGTATTTT. This encodes CASSPAGGYTDTQYF.

This chain connects TRBV5-8 to TRBJ2-1, with D possibly TRBD2 on 5 matching bases. V shed 3 bases and J shed 7 bases, with 11 bases lying between them. This CDR3 is 13 amino acids long. CDR1 is SGHTS, CDR2 YDEGEE, per germline. The CDR3, as DNA: TGTGCCAGCAGCTACGGAAGGGAGAATGAGCAGTTCTTC. As protein: CASSYGRENEQFF.

The gene calls are TRBV2 and TRBJ1-5; D ambiguous. The CDR3 covers 14 residues. CDR1 and CDR2 (germline): SNHLY, FYNNEI. Trimming took 6 bases from V and 2 from J, leaving 11 bases between them. Written as DNA, the CDR3 is TGTGCCAGCAGCGTCCGGGAGGGCAATCAGCCCCAGCATTTT. Translating it yields CASSVREGNQPQHF.

The chain links TRBV5-1 to TRBJ2-1; 7 bases line up with TRBD1. The V gene's germline CDR1 is SGHRS and CDR2 YFSETQ. After removal of 4 bases from V and 3 bases from J, the junction contained 4 bases not matched to a gene. CDR3 length equals 14 residues. This CDR3 is CASSAGQDYNEQFF. CDR3 DNA: TGCGCCAGCAGCGCCGGACAGGACTACAATGAGCAGTTCTTC.

CDR3 residues: CASSQAGQGWYGYTF. Written as DNA, the CDR3 is TGCGCCAGCAGCCAAGCGGGACAGGGATGGTATGGCTACACCTTC. The chain employs TRBV4-3 and TRBJ1-2; 9 nucleotides agree with TRBD1. Germline CDR1 reads LGHNA; CDR2 reads YSLEER. J was trimmed by 5 bases and V by 1 base; bases with no gene match: 5. The CDR3 consists of 15 residues.

The J gene is TRBJ1-1, the V gene TRBV4-1; 7 bases align to TRBD1. The CDR3 consists of 16 residues. Germline CDR1 and CDR2: MGHRA and YSYEKL. After removal of 1 base from V and 3 bases from J, the junction contained 8 bases not matched to a gene. DNA of the CDR3: TGCGCCAGCAGCCAAGGGAACGCCGGGACAGACACTGAAGCTTTCTTT. This gives the protein CASSQGNAGTDTEAFF.

This chain connects TRBV2 to TRBJ1-1, with 7 bases identical to TRBD1. Germline V gene sequence: CDR1 SNHLY, CDR2 FYNNEI. V trimming: 6 bases; J trimming: 6 bases; junction bases outside the gene matches: 4. The CDR3 sequence is 12 residues long. In DNA form, the CDR3 reads TGTGCCAGCAGAAACAGGGGTCCTGAAGCTTTCTTT. Translated, it gives CASRNRGPEAFF.

This clone has more than one count but fewer than ten. The chain links TRBV18 to TRBJ1-2; 9 positions agree with TRBD1. Trimming took 4 bases from V and 3 from J; bases not matched to a gene: 3. CDR3 length: 14 amino acids. Germline V lookup: CDR1 KGHSH, CDR2 LQKENI. The CDR3 sequence: CASSLGQGYYGYTF. The CDR3 nucleotides are TGTGCCAGCTCACTGGGACAGGGTTACTATGGCTACACCTTC.

V and J are TRBV7-9 and TRBJ2-7; maybe TRBD2 (6 bases). Trimming left V 3 bases short and J 8 bases short, with 17 bases between. Germline V CDR1 and CDR2: SEHNR, FQNEAQ (reference sequence). This CDR3 comprises 14 residues. CDR3 DNA sequence: TGTGCCAGCAGCTTCCCGGGGGACCGTCCGAAGCAGTACTTC. This sequence encodes CASSFPGDRPKQYF.

This clone was seen only a few times. This chain links TRBV19 with TRBJ1-6, with D possibly being TRBD1 (6 bases). Trimming cost V 3 bases and J 5 bases, with 20 bases left between them. The CDR3 extends over 18 amino acids. CDR1 is LNHDA and CDR2 is SQIVND in the germline V gene (reference sequence). CDR3 region: CASSITRQDKGNNSPLHF. The CDR3 DNA is TGTGCCAGTAGTATTACCCGACAGGACAAGGGGAATAATTCACCCCTCCACTTT.

The gene calls are TRBV7-9 and TRBJ1-4; D ambiguous. CDR1 is SEHNR and CDR2 is FQNEAQ in the germline V gene (reference sequence). V gave up 0 bases and J gave up 4 bases, with 12 bases separating them. This CDR3 region has 16 residues. The CDR3 region is CASSLAPRSLNEKLFF. DNA of the CDR3: TGTGCCAGCAGCTTAGCACCACGGAGTCTTAATGAAAAACTGTTTTTT.

The chain combines TRBV19 with TRBJ1-3; D is unresolved. Germline CDR1 reads LNHDA; CDR2 reads SQIVND (reference sequence). V gave up 7 bases and J gave up 4 bases, with 11 bases separating them. The CDR3 sequence is 13 residues long. The CDR3 DNA reads TGTGCCAGTACCATTAACTCAGGAAACACCATATATTTT. Protein product: CASTINSGNTIYF.

The rearrangement joins TRBV6-1 to TRBJ1-6; a weak D match, TRBD1 (5 bases). This CDR3 comprises 14 residues. The germline V gene encodes CDR1 MNHNS and CDR2 SASEGT. Trimming cost V 11 bases and J 7 bases, with 18 bases left between them. The CDR3 loop is CAFSAGVPNSPLHF. The CDR3 coding sequence is TGTGCCTTCTCAGCGGGGGTGCCCAATTCACCCCTCCACTTT.

The chain joins TRBV7-2 to TRBJ1-1; TRBD1 agrees at 7 bases. The junction had 8 bases not matched to a gene; V was cut back by 4 bases and J by 3 bases. Germline lookup yields CDR1 SGHTA and CDR2 FQGNSA. The CDR3 totals 15 residues. The CDR3, as DNA: TGTGCCAGCAGCTCGTTAGACAGGGCGGACACTGAAGCTTTCTTT. Translating gives CASSSLDRADTEAFF.

Only a few counts were recorded for this clone. The chain carries TRBV6-5 and TRBJ2-7, with D possibly being TRBD1 (6 bases). The CDR3 consists of 15 residues. CDR1 and CDR2 (germline): MNHEY, SVGAGI. V gave up 6 bases and J gave up 2 bases, with 17 bases separating them. The CDR3 coding sequence is TGTGCCAGCAGATCCACCCCGGGACAAGCCTACGAGCAGTACTTC. Protein: CASRSTPGQAYEQYF.

The chain carries TRBV25-1 and TRBJ1-2; TRBD1 might be the D (6 bases). Germline values: CDR1 MGHDK, CDR2 SYGVNS. V was shortened by 4 bases and J by 4 bases, with 19 bases between the two germline ends. This CDR3 region has 16 residues. The CDR3 DNA is TGTGCCAGCAGTGTAACAGGGTGGTTCCGGAGCTATGGCTACACCTTC. Translated: CASSVTGWFRSYGYTF.

The chain recombines TRBV6-1 with TRBJ2-5; tentative D call: TRBD2 (7 bases). V was pared by 6 bases and J by 4 bases, with 12 bases between. CDR1 is MNHNS, CDR2 SASEGT, per germline. The CDR3 is made up of 13 amino acids. For the CDR3, the DNA is TGTGCCAGCAGAGCGGGACACCGAGAGACCCAGTACTTC. It is translated as CASRAGHRETQYF.

The chain joins TRBV7-2 to TRBJ2-3, with a tentative D call TRBD2 (6 bases). The CDR3 is 15 residues long. CDR1 and CDR2 (germline): SGHTA, FQGNSA. V gave up 4 bases and J gave up 8 bases, with 19 bases separating them. CDR3 sequence: CASSSSRQLEGTQYF. In DNA, the CDR3 is TGTGCCAGCAGCTCCTCACGACAGTTGGAGGGTACGCAGTATTTT.

The chain combines TRBV25-1 with TRBJ1-5; the match to TRBD1 covers 12 bases. Germline loops: CDR1 MGHDK, CDR2 SYGVNS. Trimming removed 3 bases from V and 2 bases from J; junction bases left unmatched: 8. CDR3 length: 18 amino acids. The CDR3 here is CASSEGDRGHVGNQPQHF. The CDR3 nucleotides are TGTGCCAGCAGTGAGGGGGACAGGGGGCACGTCGGCAATCAGCCCCAGCATTTT.

The V call is TRBV5-4, the J call TRBJ2-5; 12 nucleotides align to TRBD2. The CDR3 is 16 residues long. Germline-derived CDR1 and CDR2 are SGHNT and YYREEE (reference sequence). J was trimmed by 4 bases and V by 7 bases; bases with no gene match: 11. This CDR3 is CASAAASGGAGETQYF. The CDR3 DNA follows: TGTGCCAGCGCTGCGGCTAGCGGGGGGGCAGGAGAGACCCAGTACTTC.